A selection of T cell receptor beta chains follows, all from one sample in a study of vaccination and CD4 T cells after COVID-19. Which antigens these TCRs recognize remains unknown. TCRdb re-called the PCR reads with MiXCR, one entry per CDR3 protein. The sample shows more than 11,000 distinct CDR3 sequences, 25% to 35% of them seen only once. The specimen comprised CD4+ T cells from blood, cultured in vitro, sampled before SARS-CoV-2 vaccination. The receptors shown here come from a human donor who received a COVID-19 vaccine. Each CDR3 is given with its conserved first and last residue. Each record gives: CDR3 length, D gene, V gene, J gene, clone size, CDR3 protein, CDR3 DNA. D genes are given only for firm matches. A clone size is listed for some rows: how often the clone was seen (once, few, many), or a class if it is expanded.

16	TRBD1	TRBV5-4	TRBJ2-1	NA	CASSPVPGQLDNEQFF	TGTGCCAGCAGCCCTGTCCCGGGACAGCTCGACAATGAGCAGTTCTTC
14	NA	TRBV25-1	TRBJ2-3	NA	CASSESGGTDTQYF	TGTGCCAGCAGTGAATCAGGGGGGACAGATACGCAGTATTTT
15	NA	TRBV24-1	TRBJ2-1	few	CATSDPSGSYNEQFF	TGTGCCACCAGTGACCCATCGGGGTCCTACAATGAGCAGTTCTTC
13	NA	TRBV30	TRBJ1-1	few	CAWTKSGWTEAFF	TGTGCCTGGACTAAATCGGGATGGACTGAAGCTTTCTTT
14	TRBD1	TRBV27	TRBJ2-5	few	CASSSNRGRETQYF	TGTGCCAGCAGTTCAAACAGGGGTCGGGAGACCCAGTACTTC
14	TRBD1	TRBV29-1	TRBJ1-5	NA	CSFTGTGINQPQHF	TGCAGCTTCACCGGGACAGGGATCAATCAGCCCCAGCATTTT
13	NA	TRBV19	TRBJ1-6	NA	CASSAKGVSPLHF	TGTGCCAGTAGTGCGAAGGGGGTTTCACCCCTCCACTTT
13	NA	TRBV6-1	TRBJ1-2	few	CASSERQDYGYTF	TGTGCCAGCAGTGAAAGGCAGGACTATGGCTACACCTTC
14	NA	TRBV12-3/TRBV12-4	TRBJ1-1	NA	CASSRRVGRAEAFF	TGTGCCAGCAGTCGCCGGGTGGGCAGGGCGGAAGCTTTCTTT
15	NA	TRBV15	TRBJ2-3	NA	CATSRTRDGGDTQYF	TGTGCCACCAGCAGAACCCGGGACGGCGGGGATACGCAGTATTTT
16	NA	TRBV2	TRBJ1-2	NA	CASSVQGGTSKEGYTF	TGTGCCAGCAGTGTCCAGGGCGGAACTTCAAAGGAAGGCTACACCTTC
13	NA	TRBV12-3/TRBV12-4	TRBJ1-2	few	CASSSLRAGGYTF	TGTGCCAGCAGTTCCCTCAGGGCGGGGGGCTACACCTTC
13	NA	TRBV29-1	TRBJ1-2	few	CSVAGTANYGYTF	TGCAGCGTGGCCGGGACGGCGAACTATGGCTACACCTTC
20	TRBD2	TRBV18	TRBJ2-5	NA	CASSPPAASGAPRYQETQYF	TGTGCCAGCTCACCACCGGCGGCTAGCGGGGCTCCCAGGTACCAAGAGACCCAGTACTTC